Listed below are T cell receptor beta chains from one sample, sequenced in a study of OX40 agonist ivuxolimab in advanced cancers. The method was immunoSEQ multiplex PCR; TCRdb's version includes in-frame clones alone and lacks a portion of them. The sample lists over 15,000 clones; about nine tenths were seen once. The sample was CD4+ or CD8+ T cells sorted from blood, taken in a trial of the OX40 agonist ivuxolimab. These receptors were collected from an adult with an advanced solid tumor such as melanoma, head and neck, liver or kidney cancer. CDR3s leave out the opening cysteine and the closing phenylalanine or tryptophan. Each record gives: V gene, CDR3 length, CDR3 protein.

V: TRBV27; length: 12; CDR3: ASSPLFMNTEAF
V: TRBV29-1; length: 10; CDR3: SVGQGLYEQY
V: TRBV28; length: 9; CDR3: ASSLGYEQY
V: TRBV27; length: 10; CDR3: ASSLLAGELF
V: TRBV28; length: 10; CDR3: ASSPLPGELF
V: TRBV5-1; length: 14; CDR3: ASSWGLAEHYNEQF
V: TRBV30; length: 17; CDR3: AWSGSWTATSGRPETQY
V: TRBV19; length: 11; CDR3: ASSMSTYNEQF
V: TRBV27; length: 16; CDR3: ASSLYPPTSGDSYEQY
V: TRBV19; length: 12; CDR3: ASSIGPTPYEQY
V: TRBV5-4; length: 13; CDR3: ASSVGGDSYNEQF
V: TRBV11-2; length: 13; CDR3: AVGGTSVYQETQY
V: TRBV2; length: 13; CDR3: ASISTSGIYNEQF
V: TRBV11-2; length: 12; CDR3: ASTSKSLPDTQY
V: TRBV10-2; length: 12; CDR3: ASGDPASIQPQH
V: TRBV27; length: 13; CDR3: ASGYTGTGHYGYT
V: TRBV12-5; length: 12; CDR3: ASGLNPLGNEQF
V: TRBV7-9; length: 15; CDR3: ASSLAPGTISYNEQF
V: TRBV27; length: 16; CDR3: ASSLSLAGGPVGNIQY
V: TRBV19; length: 11; CDR3: ASSWGAWTEAF
V: TRBV19; length: 11; CDR3: ASSINSPYEQY
V: TRBV11-2; length: 11; CDR3: ASSFLRVDEQF
V: TRBV2; length: 14; CDR3: ASSASGTVSTDTQY